This T cell receptor beta chain was retrieved from a study of molecular identifiers for immune sequencing clone quantification. The CDR3 loop spans 19 amino acids. Unmatched junction bases numbered 18, after V lost 3 bases and J lost 6 bases. Germline V lookup: CDR1 MGHRA, CDR2 YSYEKL. Via MiXCR, TCRdb re-called the PCR reads, giving one row per CDR3 protein. The sample has about 320,000 distinct CDR3 sequences; around 21% are singletons. Sample: naive CD8+ T cells from blood, with Jurkat cell RNA spiked in. The subset denotes: FACS-sorted CD8+CD4-CCR7+CD45RA+ naive T cells. V gene TRBV4-1 combines with J gene TRBJ2-1; 9 nucleotides line up with TRBD1. This clonotype was obtained from a human donor in good health. Some libraries in this study had Jurkat cell RNA spiked in. This chain's CDR3 is CASSHSLSTRDRVGNEQFF. The DNA for the CDR3 is TGCGCCAGCAGCCACTCTCTAAGTACCCGGGACAGGGTTGGCAATGAGCAGTTCTTC.